Following are 21 T cell receptor beta chains from one sample sequenced in a study of glioma-infiltrating T cells. The iRepertoire nested amplicon-rescue multiplex PCR amplified TCR alpha and beta CDR3s from RNA. TCRdb processed the multiplex PCR reads anew with MiXCR; each CDR3 protein has one entry. The sample shows about 3,500 distinct CDR3 sequences, about 90% of them seen only once. The sequenced sample was glioma tissue, nonneoplastic brain tissue, or PBMCs (not recorded which). The receptors here all came from a human donor with low-grade glioma or glioblastoma, undergoing nonglioma brain surgery, or in good health (not recorded which).

Comment on this clonotype: This beta chain represents an off-target read in a library built for alpha chains; its size is of limited meaning. This chain links TRBV6-2 or TRBV6-3 with TRBJ2-2; D may match TRBD1 or TRBD2 (5 bases each). The germline CDR1 and CDR2 sequences are MNHEY and SVGEGT. The CDR3 sequence is 14 residues long. Trimming pared 6 bases from V and 2 bases from J, leaving 10 bases between. In nucleotides, the CDR3 is TGTGCCAGCAGACACCGGGACAACACCGGGGAGCTGTTTTTT. The encoded protein is CASRHRDNTGELFF.

About this clonotype: Because the library targeted alpha chains, this beta chain is an off-target read whose size means little. The V and J genes are TRBV2 and TRBJ2-3; no reliable D call. The CDR3 runs 14 residues. V gave up 0 bases and J gave up 6 bases, with 10 bases separating them. Germline V gene sequence: CDR1 SNHLY, CDR2 FYNNEI. The CDR3 DNA is TGTGCCAGCAGTGAAGCGATTGCCACGGATACGCAGTATTTT. Protein product: CASSEAIATDTQYF.

In regard to this clonotype: This beta chain turned up in a library designed for alpha chains; as an off-target read, its abundance says little. The chain has TRBV4-2 and TRBJ1-5; no clear D gene. CDR1 is LGHNA, CDR2 YNFKEQ, per germline. The CDR3 consists of 16 residues. V lost 0 bases, J lost 5 bases, and 14 bases lay in between. CDR3 region: CASSQDLGKRDQPQHF. The CDR3 DNA follows: TGTGCCAGCAGCCAAGATTTGGGTAAAAGGGATCAGCCCCAGCATTTT.

Comments on this clonotype: Found in a library prepared for alpha chains, this beta chain is an off-target read, and its abundance has little meaning. The genes are TRBV27 and TRBJ1-2; no clear D. Germline CDR1 is MNHEY and CDR2 is SMNVEV (reference sequence). V gave up 5 bases and J gave up 8 bases, with 15 bases separating them. CDR3 size: 13 residues. The CDR3 bases are TGTGCCAGCAGTGCGTGGTTCCCTACGGGCTACACCTTC. It translates to CASSAWFPTGYTF.

Worth noting for this clonotype: One end of the junction does not line up with germline, which may come from a read error. Since the library was made to target alpha chains, this beta chain is a stray read and its abundance is not meaningful. The gene calls are TRBV10-3 and TRBJ2-1, with 10 bases matching TRBD1. CDR3 size: 15 residues. Per the germline V gene, CDR1 is ENHRY and CDR2 is SYGVKD. The CDR3 nucleotides read TGTGCCAGCAGTTTCCACCGGGACAGGGGTGGTGAGCAGTTTTTC. It encodes CASSFHRDRGGEQFF.

To note about this clonotype: This beta chain is a stray read from a library made for alpha chains; its abundance is not meaningful. The rearrangement joins TRBV2 to TRBJ2-1, with D uncertain. The CDR3 extends over 14 amino acids. Germline CDR1 and CDR2: SNHLY and FYNNEI. The DNA of the CDR3 is TGTGCAGCGAGGCCCGAGGTTACCTACAATGAGCAGTTCTTC. Its translation: CAARPEVTYNEQFF.

This clonotype was picked up one time. This beta chain is an unintended read in a library built for alpha chains; its size means little. The J gene is TRBJ1-2, the V gene TRBV12-3 or TRBV12-4; a weak D match, TRBD1 (6 bases). The V and J ends lost 3 bases and 13 bases respectively, with 12 bases between them. The CDR3 is made up of 11 amino acids. The CDR3 loop reads CASSLRGAITF. The CDR3 nucleotides are TGTGCCAGCAGTTTGCGGGGGGCCATCACCTTC.

As regards this clonotype: This beta chain appears as a stray read in a library generated for alpha chains; its size is not informative. CDR3 in DNA: TGTGCCACCAGCAGAGATACAGGGTTACAGCCCCAGCATTTT. Its translation: CATSRDTGLQPQHF. This chain links TRBV15 with TRBJ1-5; TRBD1 might be the D (6 bases). Germline V gives CDR1 LNHNV, CDR2 YYDKDF (reference sequence). The CDR3 runs 14 residues. Trimming left V 0 bases short and J 7 bases short, with 10 bases between.

Regarding this clonotype: This beta chain turned up in a library designed for alpha chains; as an off-target read, its abundance says little. The chain is built from TRBV6-2 or TRBV6-3 and TRBJ1-1, with D possibly being TRBD1 (6 bases). The CDR3 spans 13 residues. Trimming took off 6 bases at V and 5 bases at J, with 13 bases between the two ends. CDR1 is MNHEY and CDR2 is SVGEGT in the germline V gene. In DNA form, the CDR3 reads TGTGCCAGCAGGCCGACAGGAGGAACTGAAGCTTTCTTT. Encoded protein: CASRPTGGTEAFF.

Worth noting for this clonotype: Because this beta chain is a stray read in a library intended to capture alpha chains, its abundance should not be given much weight. The V gene is TRBV25-1, the J gene TRBJ1-4, with 8 bases aligning to TRBD1. Germline V CDR1 and CDR2: MGHDK, SYGVNS. Unmatched junction bases numbered 7, after V lost 4 bases and J lost 12 bases. The CDR3 loop spans 13 amino acids. This CDR3 reads CASSVGQGFELFF. In DNA form, the CDR3 reads TGTGCCAGCAGTGTAGGACAGGGTTTCGAACTGTTTTTT.

About this clonotype: This beta chain is an unintended read in a library built for alpha chains; its size means little. The chain is built from TRBV20-1 and TRBJ2-1; D unresolved. CDR1 DFQATT and CDR2 SNEGSKA come from the germline V gene (reference sequence). Trimming removed 3 bases from V and 4 bases from J, with 13 bases in between. The CDR3 is 14 amino acids. CDR3 in amino acids: CSARGSELYNEQFF. Here the CDR3 DNA reads TGCAGTGCTAGGGGGTCTGAGCTGTACAATGAGCAGTTCTTC.

This clonotype was detected once. The library was designed around alpha chains, so this beta chain is a stray read whose abundance carries little weight. The chain couples TRBV6-5 to TRBJ2-7; 7 bases line up with TRBD2. V trimming: 8 bases; J trimming: 1 base; junction bases outside the gene matches: 14. Germline V gene sequence: CDR1 MNHEY, CDR2 SVGAGI. This CDR3 is 16 amino acids long. CDR3 protein: CASPTLTSPRSYEQYF. In nucleotides, the CDR3 is TGTGCCAGCCCAACTCTGACTAGCCCCCGTTCCTACGAGCAGTACTTC.

Note on this clonotype: This beta chain is a stray sequence in a library constructed for alpha chains; its clone size is not meaningful. The chain links TRBV7-2 to TRBJ1-1; D gene ambiguous. Looked up from germline, CDR1 is SGHTA and CDR2 is FQGNSA. The CDR3 is 13 amino acids. The V end was cut by 1 base, the J end by 3 bases, with 6 bases between. DNA of the CDR3: TGTGCCAGCAGCTTAGAAGATTACACTGAAGCTTTCTTT. This sequence encodes CASSLEDYTEAFF.

In regard to this clonotype: This beta chain slipped into a library made for alpha chains as a stray read, so its size is not meaningful. The chain recombines TRBV28 with TRBJ1-4; a possible D gene is TRBD1 (6 bases). CDR1 MDHEN and CDR2 SYDVKM come from the germline V gene. V dropped 4 bases and J dropped 6 bases, with 18 bases sitting between them. This CDR3 spans 16 amino acids. The CDR3 here is CASSSRNRELDEKLFF. The CDR3 region has the DNA TGTGCCAGCAGTTCGCGAAACAGGGAGTTGGATGAAAAACTGTTTTTT.

Note on this clonotype: Relative to the germline gene, one junction end is altered; a read error may explain this. As an off-target read in a library built for alpha chains, this beta chain has a frequency of little significance. The chain has TRBV10-3 and TRBJ2-1; no definite D call. The length of the CDR3 is 11 residues. Looked up from germline, CDR1 is ENHRY and CDR2 is SYGVKD. This CDR3 is CASSYYDEQFF. For the CDR3, the DNA is TGTGCCAGCAGTTACTACGATGAGCAGTTCTTC.

In the case of this clonotype: With the library built for alpha chains, this beta chain is off target and its frequency is not meaningful. The V gene is TRBV24-1, the J gene TRBJ1-2; D is unresolved. CDR3 length: 12 amino acids. The germline V gene has CDR1 KGHDR and CDR2 SFDVKD. V was clipped by 2 bases and J by 10 bases, with 10 bases between them. This CDR3 reads CATSDSDVAYTF. Written as DNA, the CDR3 is TGTGCCACCAGTGATTCGGACGTAGCCTACACCTTC.

This clonotype was observed once. In a library made to pick up alpha chains, this beta chain is a stray read with a size that means little. The chain couples TRBV6-6 to TRBJ1-6; no clear D. This CDR3 has 14 amino acids. Deletions cut 1 base from V and 9 bases from J, with 10 bases between. Germline V gene lookup returns CDR1 MNHNY and CDR2 SVGAGI (reference sequence). The CDR3 DNA reads TGTGCCAGCAGTTACTTGAGCATGGGTTCACCCCTCCACTTT. It is translated as CASSYLSMGSPLHF.

A remark on this clonotype: Since it is a stray read in a library aimed at alpha chains, this beta chain has a size that is not meaningful. The rearrangement uses TRBV29-1 and TRBJ1-1; possible D gene TRBD1, 5 bases. Looked up from germline, CDR1 is SQVTM and CDR2 is ANQGSEA. The V end was cut by 4 bases, the J end by 5 bases, with 14 bases between. This CDR3 has 13 residues. CDR3 residues: CSVVAGGSTEAFF. DNA of the CDR3: TGCAGCGTTGTAGCTGGGGGATCTACTGAAGCTTTCTTT. Combining the CDR3 with reference TRBV29-1 and TRBJ1-1 gives the whole variable domain SAVISQKPSRDICQRGTSLTIQCQVDSQVTMMFWYRQQPGQSLTLIATANQGSEATYESGFVIDKFPISRPNLTFSTLTVSNMSPEDSSIYLCSVVAGGSTEAFFGQGTRLTVV.

Of note for this clonotype: An end of the junction differs from the germline gene, which may be a read error. This beta chain lies outside the target of a library built for alpha chains; its clone size means little. The genes are TRBV6-1 and TRBJ1-5; D might be TRBD1 (6 bases). Per the germline V gene, CDR1 is MNHNS and CDR2 is SASEGT. The CDR3 length is 13 residues. In DNA form, the CDR3 reads TGCGCCAGCACGCCGGACAGTTATCAGCCCCAGCATTTT. As protein: CASTPDSYQPQHF.

A single count supports this clonotype. This beta chain lies outside the target of a library built for alpha chains; its clone size means little. The chain carries TRBV28 and TRBJ1-4; D is undetermined. Germline V gene data show CDR1 as MDHEN and CDR2 as SYDVKM. The CDR3 runs to 15 residues. V lost 5 bases and J lost 0, with 10 bases in between. The CDR3 region is CASSPAAATNEKLFF. CDR3 bases: TGTGCCAGCAGTCCCGCAGCTGCAACTAATGAAAAACTGTTTTTT.

As for this clonotype: This beta chain is a stray sequence in a library constructed for alpha chains; its clone size is not meaningful. The V and J genes are TRBV19 and TRBJ2-1, with no clear D. Looked up from germline, CDR1 is LNHDA and CDR2 is SQIVND (reference sequence). This CDR3 has 13 amino acids. Trimming shortened V by 5 bases and J by 3 bases, and 8 bases separated the two germline ends. CDR3 protein: CASSVDGYNEQFF. The CDR3 bases are TGTGCCAGTAGTGTGGACGGCTACAATGAGCAGTTCTTC.